These 29 T cell receptor beta chains came from one sample sequenced in a study of cytomegalovirus exposure and HLA in healthy donors. A multiplex PCR was run with 60 Vbeta primers and 13 Jbeta primers. Some clones are missing from TCRdb's copy, which holds only in-frame ones; the method was immunoSEQ multiplex PCR. This sample yields 110,000 to 150,000 clones, of which approximately 80% are seen a single time; 2.4% belongs to the top ten. Sequencing was carried out using PBMCs. These receptors originate from a woman between 18 and 30 years old in good health and CMV-seropositive.

The chain combines TRBV5-4 with TRBJ2-2; 9 bases are shared with TRBD1. From germline, CDR1 is SGHNT and CDR2 YYREEE (reference sequence). This CDR3 has 16 amino acids. J gave up 7 bases and V 3 bases, and 10 bases lay outside the gene matches. CDR3 DNA: TGTGCCAGCAGCTCGCCGGGACAGGGCTACATCGGGGAGCTGTTTTTT. Translated, it gives CASSSPGQGYIGELFF.

The chain recombines TRBV6-1 with TRBJ2-5; unclear D gene. The end of the DNA is better explained by TRBJ2-7, so the J call may be wrong. Germline CDR1 MNHNS, CDR2 SASEGT. This CDR3 is built from 15 residues. The CDR3 loop reads CASSVVPENGFEQYF. DNA for the CDR3: TGTGCCAGCAGTGTGGTACCCGAGAACGGGTTCGAGCAGTACTTC.

The chain is built from TRBV5-5 and TRBJ1-1, with 8 nucleotides matching TRBD1. From germline, CDR1 is SGHKS and CDR2 YYEKEE (reference sequence). This CDR3 comprises 15 residues. V shed 4 bases and J 1 base; nucleotides not matched to a gene: 6. The CDR3 reads CASSPQGARNTEAFF. The CDR3 DNA is TGTGCCAGCAGCCCTCAGGGGGCCCGGAACACTGAAGCTTTCTTT.

The rearrangement joins TRBV7-2 to TRBJ1-2, with D maybe TRBD1 (6 bases). Germline V gene lookup returns CDR1 SGHTA and CDR2 FQGNSA. The V gene lost 4 bases and the J gene lost 4 bases, with 25 bases spanning the gap. CDR3 length: 18 residues. CDR3 coding DNA: TGTGCCAGCAGCTCACGAACGGAACAGGGCCGGAACCTCTATGGCTACACCTTC. The encoded protein is CASSSRTEQGRNLYGYTF.

The chain recombines TRBV5-1 with TRBJ1-1; D ambiguous. The germline gives CDR1 SGHRS, CDR2 YFSETQ. Between the trimmed V and J ends, which lost 0 bases and 3 bases, there was a span of 12 bases. The CDR3 covers 15 residues. CDR3 coding DNA: TGCGCCAGCAGCTTGGAATTAACGGTTTACACTGAAGCTTTCTTT. Encoded protein: CASSLELTVYTEAFF.

The chain links TRBV19 to TRBJ1-4, with unresolved D. The CDR3 runs 18 residues. Germline assignment: CDR1 LNHDA and CDR2 SQIVND (reference sequence). V lost 0 bases, J lost 7 bases, and 21 bases lay in between. The CDR3 nucleotides read TGTGCCAGTAGTATAGATGTTTTGACATTCCCAAGCGGTGAAAAACTGTTTTTT. Its protein product is CASSIDVLTFPSGEKLFF.

This clone was counted a single time. This same CDR3 is encoded by further DNA sequences in the sample. The rearrangement uses TRBV7-8 and TRBJ2-3; D may be TRBD2 (5 bases). Trimming cost V 2 bases and J 6 bases, with 12 bases left between them. The CDR3 has 14 amino acids. Germline assignment: CDR1 SGHVS and CDR2 FQNEAQ. CDR3 amino acids: CASSLQRRGDTQYF. CDR3 sequence (DNA): TGTGCCAGCAGCTTACAAAGGCGAGGGGATACGCAGTATTTT. The entire variable domain, with the rest obtained from reference TRBV7-8 and TRBJ2-3, is as follows: GAGVSQSPRYKVAKRGQDVALRCDPISGHVSLFWYQQALGQGPEFLTYFQNEAQLDKSGLPSDRFFAERPEGSVSTLKIQRTQQEDSAVYLCASSLQRRGDTQYFGPGTRLTVL.

This clone was recorded only once. This rearrangement joins TRBV6-5 to TRBJ1-2, with 10 positions matching TRBD1. Looked up from germline, CDR1 is MNHEY and CDR2 is SVGAGI. The junction had 4 bases not matched to a gene; V was cut back by 0 bases and J by 6 bases. This CDR3 comprises 15 residues. The CDR3 DNA follows: TGTGCCAGCAGTTACTCGGGGACAGGGGTTGATGGCTACACCTTC. This codes for CASSYSGTGVDGYTF.

The V gene is TRBV4-1, the J gene TRBJ1-3; 7 nucleotides match TRBD1. The CDR3 is 17 amino acids. The germline CDR1 and CDR2 sequences are MGHRA and YSYEKL. J lost 1 base, V lost 5 bases, and 11 bases had no gene match. The CDR3 DNA sequence: TGCGCCAGCAGCAGGGGGTCTTCAGGGGGGTCTGGAAACACCATATATTTT. Its translation is CASSRGSSGGSGNTIYF.

The chain links TRBV19 to TRBJ2-2; tentative D call: TRBD2 (5 bases). The germline V and J ends were trimmed by 6 bases and 5 bases, with 10 bases remaining between them. The CDR3 length is 13 residues. CDR1 and CDR2 (germline): LNHDA, SQIVND (reference sequence). The CDR3 spells CASSPRGTGELFF. The CDR3 DNA is TGTGCCAGTAGCCCCCGGGGAACCGGGGAGCTGTTTTTT.

The chain recombines TRBV5-5 with TRBJ1-3, with TRBD1 as a possible D gene (6 bases). There are 15 residues in the CDR3. Trimming took off 5 bases at V and 4 bases at J, with 16 bases between the two ends. The germline gives CDR1 SGHKS, CDR2 YYEKEE (reference sequence). The chain's CDR3 is CASRNRMGAGNTIYF. CDR3 sequence (DNA): TGTGCCAGCAGGAACAGGATGGGGGCGGGAAACACCATATATTTT.

This clone was found a few times. The chain employs TRBV6-5 and TRBJ1-2, with D perhaps matching TRBD1 (6 bases). The CDR3 extends over 16 amino acids. V shed 4 bases and J shed 4 bases, with 19 bases lying between them. Germline CDR1 MNHEY, CDR2 SVGAGI. CDR3 protein: CASSWVAGAKFYGYTF. CDR3 bases: TGTGCCAGCAGTTGGGTGGCAGGGGCGAAGTTCTATGGCTACACCTTC.

In this sample, this clone turned up a few times. The chain couples TRBV7-9 to TRBJ1-5; 9 bases are shared with TRBD1. Germline assignment: CDR1 SEHNR and CDR2 FQNEAQ (reference sequence). The V gene end was trimmed by 5 bases and the J gene end by 5 bases; junction bases not matched to a gene: 7. The CDR3 covers 15 residues. The CDR3 nucleotides are TGTGCCAGCAGCCCGAACGGACAGGGGCATCAGCCCCAGCATTTT. This sequence encodes CASSPNGQGHQPQHF.

The chain links TRBV4-1 to TRBJ1-6; the D is unclear. Trimming removed 0 bases at V and 10 bases at J, with 7 bases between. From germline, CDR1 is MGHRA and CDR2 YSYEKL. The CDR3 extends over 13 amino acids. CDR3 DNA: TGCGCCAGCAGCCAAGAAGGGAGGTCACCCCTCCACTTT. Translating gives CASSQEGRSPLHF.

The chain uses TRBV5-5 and TRBJ1-4, with D tentatively TRBD1 (5 bases). This CDR3 is 16 amino acids long. The germline CDR1 and CDR2 sequences are SGHKS and YYEKEE (reference sequence). V was clipped by 7 bases and J by 4 bases, with 20 bases between them. DNA for the CDR3: TGTGCCAGCCTCCCCTGGCCAGGGCACGGTAATGAAAAACTGTTTTTT. Translated: CASLPWPGHGNEKLFF. Supplemented by reference TRBV5-5 and TRBJ1-4, the full variable domain reads DAGVTQSPTHLIKTRGQQVTLRCSPISGHKSVSWYQQVLGQGPQFIFQYYEKEERGRGNFPDRFSARQFPNYSSELNVNALLLGDSALYLCASLPWPGHGNEKLFFGSGTQLSVL.

This chain links TRBV9 with TRBJ2-1; 8 nucleotides match TRBD1. The germline CDR1 and CDR2 sequences are SGDLS and YYNGEE. The CDR3 contains 15 residues. Trimming took 0 bases from V and 5 from J; bases not matched to a gene: 4. CDR3 DNA: TGTGCCAGCAGCGTAGAAGGACAGGGAGACAATGAGCAGTTCTTC. It is translated as CASSVEGQGDNEQFF.

This clone appeared once. This chain uses TRBV18 with TRBJ2-2, with 9 positions matching TRBD2. The CDR3 has 18 amino acids. Germline V gives CDR1 KGHSH, CDR2 LQKENI. V trimming: 3 bases; J trimming: 5 bases; junction bases outside the gene matches: 13. The CDR3 is CASSPLFAGGLTTGELFF. Here the CDR3 DNA reads TGTGCCAGCTCACCGCTATTCGCGGGGGGGTTAACGACCGGGGAGCTGTTTTTT.

This chain links TRBV7-8 with TRBJ1-4, with D tentatively TRBD1 (5 bases). Germline V gene sequence: CDR1 SGHVS, CDR2 FQNEAQ. The CDR3 runs to 15 residues. With 4 bases removed from V and 5 bases from J, the gap between germline ends came to 14 bases. The CDR3 nucleotides are TGTGCCAGCAGCTCGCGGTGGGGGGTCAATGAAAAACTGTTTTTT. It encodes CASSSRWGVNEKLFF.

Note on this clone: Germline and junction disagree at one end, which may indicate a read error. The chain links TRBV5-1 to TRBJ1-1, with 7 bases identical to TRBD1. From germline, CDR1 is SGHRS and CDR2 YFSETQ. The CDR3 is 13 residues long. Here the CDR3 reads CASSVRGTAEAFF. DNA for the CDR3: TGTGCCAGCAGCGTCCGTGGGACAGCTGAAGCTTTCTTT.

This clone was observed once. The chain carries TRBV5-1 and TRBJ2-1; tentatively, D is TRBD1 (6 bases). Per the germline V gene, CDR1 is SGHRS and CDR2 is YFSETQ. V was shortened by 0 bases and J by 0 bases, with 13 bases between the two germline ends. This CDR3 has 17 amino acids. This CDR3 is CASSLVGQKSSYNEQFF. The CDR3 region has the DNA TGCGCCAGCAGCTTGGTAGGACAGAAGAGCTCCTACAATGAGCAGTTCTTC.

The CDR3 reads CASSLVNTEAFF. CDR3 bases: TGTGCCAGCAGCTTAGTAAACACTGAAGCTTTCTTT. The gene calls are TRBV7-9 and TRBJ1-1; no clear D gene. Per the germline V gene, CDR1 is SEHNR and CDR2 is FQNEAQ (reference sequence). This CDR3 region has 12 residues. V shed 1 base and J shed 2 bases, with 2 bases lying between them.

V and J are TRBV6-4 and TRBJ1-5; D is unclear. This CDR3 has 11 amino acids. Trimming removed 7 bases at V and 4 bases at J, with 5 bases between. Per the germline V gene, CDR1 is MRHNA and CDR2 is SNTAGT. CDR3 DNA sequence: TGTGCCAGCATTTATAATCAGCCCCAGCATTTT. Translation gives CASIYNQPQHF.

This clone has just a few counts. The rearrangement joins TRBV5-1 to TRBJ1-4; no definite D call. Trimming removed 4 bases at V and 6 bases at J, with 13 bases between. Looked up from germline, CDR1 is SGHRS and CDR2 is YFSETQ. There are 14 residues in the CDR3. The CDR3 is CASSRQAPDEKLFF. The DNA for the CDR3 is TGCGCCAGCAGCCGGCAGGCCCCCGATGAAAAACTGTTTTTT. The entire variable domain, with the rest obtained from reference TRBV5-1 and TRBJ1-4, is as follows: KAGVTQTPRYLIKTRGQQVTLSCSPISGHRSVSWYQQTPGQGLQFLFEYFSETQRNKGNFPGRFSGRQFSNSRSEMNVSTLELGDSALYLCASSRQAPDEKLFFGSGTQLSVL.

The CDR3 nucleotides read TGTGCCAGCAAAATTAGCCACTCTGGAAACACCATATATTTT. Translated, it gives CASKISHSGNTIYF. This sequence joins TRBV2 and TRBJ1-3; D is uncertain. CDR1 is SNHLY, CDR2 FYNNEI, per germline. The CDR3 is made up of 14 amino acids. V lost 7 bases, J lost 0 bases, and 10 bases lay in between.

The J gene is TRBJ2-4, the V gene TRBV5-4, with TRBD1 matching 7 bases. The germline gives CDR1 SGHNT, CDR2 YYREEE (reference sequence). V lost 4 bases and J lost 0; bases outside the gene matches: 7. This CDR3 contains 16 residues. The CDR3 coding sequence is TGTGCCAGCAGCCTAGGGGACAGACTAGCCAAAAACATTCAGTACTTC. This gives the protein CASSLGDRLAKNIQYF.

This chain links TRBV6-6 with TRBJ2-6; 7 bases line up with TRBD1. The trim removed 7 bases at V and 2 bases at J, leaving 5 bases unmatched. Germline values: CDR1 MNHNY, CDR2 SVGAGI (reference sequence). The CDR3 extends over 15 amino acids. This CDR3 is CASIDREAGANVLTF. CDR3 nucleotides: TGTGCCAGCATTGACAGGGAAGCTGGGGCCAACGTCCTGACTTTC.

A word on this clone: The junction departs from germline at one end; a sequencing error may be responsible. The CDR3 DNA sequence: TGTGCCAGCAGTCTTCGATCGGAGGGCGGGGAGCTGCTTTTT. Protein: CASSLRSEGGELLF. The chain recombines TRBV6-4 with TRBJ2-2; a possible D gene is TRBD2 (6 bases). The CDR3 covers 14 residues. Germline CDR1 reads MRHNA; CDR2 reads SNTAGT.

The chain is built from TRBV30 and TRBJ1-2, with D possibly matching TRBD1 (6 bases). Trimming removed 0 bases at V and 5 bases at J, with 16 bases between. The length of the CDR3 is 15 residues. CDR1 is GTSNPN and CDR2 is SVGIG in the germline V gene (reference sequence). The CDR3 nucleotides read TGTGCCTGGAGTGTCCCACGAGGGGGGGCGTATGGCTACACCTTC. Protein: CAWSVPRGGAYGYTF.

The chain couples TRBV11-2 to TRBJ1-3, with D perhaps TRBD1 (6 bases). V was trimmed by 2 bases and J by 4 bases, leaving 12 bases between them. This CDR3 is built from 15 residues. CDR1 and CDR2 from the germline V gene are SGHAT and FQNNGV. The DNA of the CDR3 is TGTGCCAGCAGCTTATCGGGGGGCCCGGGAAACACCATATATTTT. Translating gives CASSLSGGPGNTIYF. The full variable domain, in which reference TRBV11-2 and TRBJ1-3 provide the parts outside the CDR3, is EAGVAQSPRYKIIEKRQSVAFWCNPISGHATLYWYQQILGQGPKLLIQFQNNGVVDDSQLPKDRFSAERLKGVDSTLKIQPAKLEDSAVYLCASSLSGGPGNTIYFGEGSWLTVV.